Each of the 8 T cell receptor beta chains below was sequenced from the same sample in a study of cytomegalovirus exposure and HLA in healthy donors. PCR employed 60 Vbeta and 13 Jbeta primers. Only in-frame clones appear in the TCRdb table, and some are missing; sequencing was by immunoSEQ multiplex PCR. The table has 40,000 to 55,000 clones, around 81% seen once. The source material was PBMCs. Receptors were obtained from a boy younger than 18 in good health and CMV-seropositive.

V is TRBV4-1 and J is TRBJ2-3; the match to TRBD2 covers 10 bases. CDR1 MGHRA and CDR2 YSYEKL come from the germline V gene. The CDR3 is 16 amino acids. With V trimmed by 0 bases and J by 7 bases, 7 bases remained unmatched. As DNA, the CDR3 is TGCGCCAGCAGCCAAGATTCGAGCGGGGGGGCGTATACGCAGTATTTT. Translated, it gives CASSQDSSGGAYTQYF.

The count of this clone is one. The chain carries TRBV28 and TRBJ2-2; 7 bases map to TRBD2. V was clipped by 2 bases and J by 4 bases; unmatched bases: 13. Germline V gene data show CDR1 as MDHEN and CDR2 as SYDVKM. CDR3 size: 18 residues. The CDR3 reads CASSLNVMGTGGTGELFF. The CDR3, as DNA: TGTGCCAGCAGTTTAAATGTTATGGGTACGGGGGGCACCGGGGAGCTGTTTTTT.

The chain has TRBV11-2 and TRBJ2-7, with D possibly being TRBD1 (6 bases). The V gene's germline CDR1 is SGHAT and CDR2 FQNNGV. The V end lost 5 bases, the J end lost 3 bases, and 8 bases lay between the germline ends. This CDR3 is 12 amino acids long. The DNA for the CDR3 is TGTGCCAGCAGCAAGGGACACTACGAGCAGTACTTC. Its protein is CASSKGHYEQYF. Filled out from reference TRBV11-2 and TRBJ2-7, the complete variable domain reads EAGVAQSPRYKIIEKRQSVAFWCNPISGHATLYWYQQILGQGPKLLIQFQNNGVVDDSQLPKDRFSAERLKGVDSTLKIQPAKLEDSAVYLCASSKGHYEQYFGPGTRLTVT.

The rearrangement links TRBV2 to TRBJ2-3; D might be TRBD1 (5 bases). Between the trimmed V and J ends, which lost 8 bases and 6 bases, there was a span of 15 bases. From germline, CDR1 is SNHLY and CDR2 FYNNEI. The CDR3 contains 13 residues. Here the CDR3 DNA reads TGTGCCAGCCGCGACACAGGCGGCGATACGCAGTATTTT. Its protein is CASRDTGGDTQYF.

With respect to this clone: Other DNA variants within this sample encode the same CDR3. The genes are TRBV18 and TRBJ2-1; perhaps TRBD1 as D (6 bases). Per germline, CDR1 KGHSH and CDR2 LQKENI. Trimming removed 6 bases at V and 5 bases at J, with 11 bases between. This CDR3 contains 13 residues. This CDR3 reads CASSPGQNNEQFF. CDR3 sequence (DNA): TGTGCCAGCTCGCCTGGACAGAACAATGAGCAGTTCTTC.

This chain connects TRBV5-1 to TRBJ2-5; maybe TRBD2 (6 bases). With 0 bases removed from V and 5 bases from J, the gap between germline ends came to 17 bases. CDR3 length equals 16 residues. Germline V lookup: CDR1 SGHRS, CDR2 YFSETQ. CDR3: CASSLAQLAVRETQYF. The DNA for the CDR3 is TGCGCCAGCAGCTTGGCACAACTAGCTGTGAGGGAGACCCAGTACTTC.

CDR3 region: CASSPGFSNQPQHF. CDR3 DNA sequence: TGTGCCAGCTCACCCGGTTTTAGCAATCAGCCCCAGCATTTT. This chain uses TRBV18 with TRBJ1-5; D not certain. V was pared by 3 bases and J by 0 bases, with 6 bases between. The CDR3 length is 14 residues. Per germline, CDR1 KGHSH and CDR2 LQKENI. Looking up the rest from reference TRBV18 and TRBJ1-5 gives the full variable domain: NAGVMQNPRHLVRRRGQEARLRCSPMKGHSHVYWYRQLPEEGLKFMVYLQKENIIDESGMPKERFSAEFPKEGPSILRIQQVVRGDSAAYFCASSPGFSNQPQHFGDGTRLSIL.

The rearrangement uses TRBV6-1 and TRBJ2-1; 7 positions match TRBD2. CDR1 is MNHNS, CDR2 SASEGT, per germline. V was clipped by 6 bases and J by 1 base; unmatched bases: 9. The CDR3 covers 16 residues. The CDR3 sequence is CASSERLAQSYNEQFF. The CDR3 DNA reads TGTGCCAGCAGCGAACGACTAGCACAATCCTACAATGAGCAGTTCTTC.